Listed below are T cell receptor beta chains from one sample, sequenced in a study of shared clonotypes between healthy human individuals. Clones were read by immunoSEQ multiplex PCR, and TCRdb kept only the in-frame ones, dropping some. Of under 2,500,000 clones in the sample, approximately 96% were seen once. The source material was naive CD4+ T cells sorted from blood. The receptors were sampled from a man younger than 30 in good health. Each CDR3 is given with its conserved first and last residue. D genes are given only for firm matches. Size is stated for part of the rows, as once, few or many counts, or as a class when the clone is expanded.

-,-,TRBV6-1,15,TRBJ1-6,CASSEVEGRNSPLHF,TGTGCCAGCAGTGAAGTTGAGGGGAGAAATTCACCCCTCCACTTT
-,-,TRBV18,13,TRBJ1-2,CASSPQSETGYTF,TGTGCCAGCTCACCCCAATCGGAGACCGGCTACACCTTC
once,-,TRBV5-1,14,TRBJ1-3,CASSSPHSGNTIYF,TGCGCCAGCTCGTCCCCACACTCTGGAAACACCATATATTTT
-,-,TRBV5-6,15,TRBJ1-5,CASSRGETGNQPQHF,TGTGCCAGCAGCCGGGGGGAAACAGGCAATCAGCCCCAGCATTTT
-,-,TRBV5-1,14,TRBJ1-2,CASSSPRESSGYTF,TGCGCCAGCAGCTCACCGCGGGAGTCCTCTGGCTACACCTTC
-,-,TRBV2,13,TRBJ2-7,CASNMGLNYEQYF,TGTGCCAGCAACATGGGACTCAACTACGAGCAGTACTTC
-,-,TRBV30,11,TRBJ1-3,CASSSGNTIYF,TGTGCCTCCTCCTCTGGAAACACCATATATTTT
-,-,TRBV6-5,13,TRBJ2-7,CASRPPGLYEQYF,TGTGCCAGCAGGCCGCCGGGATTATACGAGCAGTACTTC
-,-,TRBV7-2,11,TRBJ2-7,CASSSPRQQYF,TGTGCCAGCAGCTCCCCGCGTCAGCAGTACTTC
-,-,TRBV5-6,14,TRBJ2-5,CASSNPGAQETQYF,TGTGCCAGCAGCAATCCAGGGGCCCAAGAGACCCAGTACTTC
-,-,TRBV18,16,TRBJ1-4,CASSPRTDATNEKLFF,TGTGCCAGCTCACCACGGACAGACGCAACTAATGAAAAACTGTTTTTT
-,-,TRBV10-1,13,TRBJ1-6,CASSQTENSPLHF,TGCGCCAGCAGTCAGACGGAAAATTCACCCCTCCACTTT
-,TRBD1,TRBV7-2,16,TRBJ2-7,CASSLEFGQGFYEQYF,TGTGCCAGCAGCTTAGAGTTTGGACAGGGTTTCTACGAGCAGTACTTC
-,-,TRBV9,13,TRBJ1-2,CASSVDGVGGYTF,TGTGCCAGCAGCGTAGACGGTGTGGGCGGCTACACCTTC
-,-,TRBV27,15,TRBJ2-7,CASSSGGRSSYEQYF,TGTGCCAGCAGTTCCGGGGGACGTAGCTCCTACGAGCAGTACTTC
-,TRBD1,TRBV5-1,16,TRBJ2-3,CASSLRGRGLADTQYF,TGCGCCAGCAGCTTGAGGGGCAGGGGGCTCGCAGATACGCAGTATTTT
once,TRBD2,TRBV7-2,13,TRBJ2-1,CASSSGSIHEQFF,TGTGCCAGCAGTAGCGGGAGTATCCATGAGCAGTTCTTC
-,-,TRBV11-2,16,TRBJ1-1,CASSLDPSTGSGKAFF,TGTGCCAGCAGCTTAGATCCCTCTACAGGGTCCGGGAAAGCTTTCTTT
-,-,TRBV9,14,TRBJ1-1,CASSVRQMNTEAFF,TGTGCCAGCAGCGTACGACAGATGAACACTGAAGCTTTCTTT
once,-,TRBV5-1,16,TRBJ2-3,CASSLAGGPSTDTQYF,TGCGCCAGCAGCTTGGCCGGGGGGCCCAGCACAGATACGCAGTATTTT
-,-,TRBV10-2,16,TRBJ2-1,CASSESSVGGHNEQFF,TGCGCCAGCAGTGAGTCGAGCGTCGGAGGCCACAATGAGCAGTTCTTC
-,TRBD1,TRBV4-3,15,TRBJ2-5,CASSPGTGGSETQYF,TGCGCCAGCAGCCCTGGGACAGGAGGGTCGGAGACCCAGTACTTC